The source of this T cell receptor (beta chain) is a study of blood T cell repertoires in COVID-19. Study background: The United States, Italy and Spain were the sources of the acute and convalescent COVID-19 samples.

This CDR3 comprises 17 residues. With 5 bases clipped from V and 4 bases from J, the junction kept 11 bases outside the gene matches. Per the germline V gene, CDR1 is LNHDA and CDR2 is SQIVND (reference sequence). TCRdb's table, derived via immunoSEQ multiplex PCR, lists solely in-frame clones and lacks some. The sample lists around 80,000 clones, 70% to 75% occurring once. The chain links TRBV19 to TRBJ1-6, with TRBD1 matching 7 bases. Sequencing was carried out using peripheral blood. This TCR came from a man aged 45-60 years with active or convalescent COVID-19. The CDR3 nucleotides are TGTGCCAGTAGTCCAGATCCCGGGACAGCTTATAATTCACCCCTCCACTTT. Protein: CASSPDPGTAYNSPLHF.